A selection of T cell receptor beta chains follows, all from one sample in a study of radiotherapy plus CTLA-4 blockade in lung cancer. Sequencing was performed with immunoSEQ multiplex PCR; in TCRdb, only in-frame clones are kept and a portion is missing. The sample contains about 50,000 clones, 70% to 90% of which appear only once. Sample: peripheral blood, taken from a patient treated with radiotherapy plus ipilimumab. The receptors derive from a human donor with non-small cell lung cancer whose response to radiotherapy plus ipilimumab could not be evaluated. Both conserved end residues are part of each CDR3. D genes are given only for firm matches.

v_gene,d_gene,j_gene,CDR3aa,CDR3nt
TRBV5-1,-,TRBJ1-2,CASSSADGSNGYTF,TGCGCCAGCAGCTCGGCTGATGGTAGCAACGGCTACACCTTC
TRBV6-6,-,TRBJ2-3,CASNPQGHDTQYF,TGTGCCAGCAACCCACAGGGACACGATACGCAGTATTTT
TRBV5-1,-,TRBJ2-3,CASSLDSRGDTQYF,TGCGCCAGCAGCTTGGACTCCCGGGGGGATACGCAGTATTTT
TRBV15,-,TRBJ1-1,CATSRVAGDTEAFF,TGTGCCACCAGCAGAGTAGCAGGGGACACTGAAGCTTTCTTT
TRBV6-5,TRBD1,TRBJ1-1,CATGTGGIAEAFF,TGTGCCACGGGGACAGGGGGTATCGCTGAAGCTTTCTTT
TRBV29-1,-,TRBJ1-2,CSVEESGLRGYTF,TGCAGCGTTGAAGAGTCCGGGTTAAGGGGCTACACCTTC
TRBV6-6,-,TRBJ1-2,CASSPTAGTYYGYTF,TGTGCCAGCAGTCCGACGGCGGGGACGTACTATGGCTACACCTTC
TRBV2,-,TRBJ2-1,CASSEARGKEQFF,TGTGCCAGCAGTGAAGCGAGAGGGAAGGAGCAGTTCTTC
TRBV5-1,TRBD1,TRBJ2-7,CASTTRQGDNEQYF,TGCGCCAGCACCACAAGACAGGGTGACAACGAGCAGTACTTC
TRBV6-5,TRBD2,TRBJ2-5,CASRATSAFGGEQYF,TGTGCCAGCAGGGCCACTAGCGCCTTTGGGGGGGAGCAGTACTTC
TRBV7-2,-,TRBJ2-5,CASSLGGTSETQYF,TGTGCCAGCAGCTTAGGCGGGACGAGCGAGACCCAGTACTTC
TRBV4-3,-,TRBJ2-7,CASSQERGQPGREQYF,TGCGCCAGCAGCCAAGAACGAGGACAGCCGGGGCGCGAGCAGTACTTC